Sequencing of this T cell receptor beta chain was carried out in a study of T cell repertoires in cytomegalovirus infection. Concerning this clonotype: Its antigen is unidentified.

TCRdb fed the reads into MiXCR, producing one record per CDR3 protein. Of about 530,000 distinct CDR3 sequences detected, approximately 26% appear once; the ten largest clones hold less than 15%. Study-level results: Dominating the ex vivo response were TCR beta clonotypes that were CMV-specific and HLA-C-restricted. Cumulative frequency of public TCR beta families picked out carriers of CMV plus the relevant HLA.

CDR1 is GTSNPN, CDR2 SVGIG, per germline (reference sequence). The CDR3 runs 13 residues. Trimming pared 2 bases from V and 7 bases from J, leaving 12 bases between. This chain connects TRBV30 to TRBJ1-5, with a tentative D call TRBD1 (6 bases). The clonotype comes from a human donor in good health (CMV status not recorded). Some clones in this sample may be carry-over from other donors' samples. Source material: PBMCs. CDR3 residues: CAWSTQQGQPQHF. CDR3 DNA sequence: TGTGCCTGGAGTACCCAACAGGGACAGCCCCAGCATTTT.